This entry lists 17 T cell receptor beta chains sequenced from one sample in a study of blood T cells in healthy people across ages. Using a J-beta primer mix together with a sample-barcoded 5' primer, a second PCR was run for roughly 6 to 12 cycles. TCRdb reprocessed the 5' RACE reads with MiXCR, giving one entry per CDR3 protein. The sample has about 1.8 million distinct CDR3 sequences; just under 50% are singletons. Sequenced sample: blood. These TCRs come from a woman in her forties in good health.

The V and J genes are TRBV7-2 and TRBJ1-2; D is unclear. Germline-derived CDR1 and CDR2 are SGHTA and FQGNSA. V gave up 2 bases and J gave up 4 bases, with 8 bases separating them. This CDR3 contains 13 residues. In DNA, the CDR3 is TGTGCCAGCAGCTTACGCGGGTTCTATGGCTACACCTTC. Translation gives CASSLRGFYGYTF.

This chain links TRBV21-1 with TRBJ2-7; the D segment call TRBD1 is taken from the table without a DNA check. TRBV21-1 is deemed a pseudogene. There are 15 residues in the CDR3. CDR3 region: CASSNETGSSYEQYF. CDR3 DNA sequence: TGTGCCAGCAGCAACGAGACAGGGAGCTCCTACGAGCAGTACTTC.

This clonotype has just a few counts. V is TRBV9 and J is TRBJ1-2; D might be TRBD1 (6 bases). Trimming took off 3 bases at V and 2 bases at J, with 11 bases between the two ends. The CDR3 extends over 14 amino acids. Looked up from germline, CDR1 is SGDLS and CDR2 is YYNGEE. CDR3 DNA: TGTGCCAGCAGCGGGGGGGGCTGGAACTATGGCTACACCTTC. This codes for CASSGGGWNYGYTF. Complete variable domain (other parts from reference TRBV9 and TRBJ1-2): DSGVTQTPKHLITATGQRVTLRCSPRSGDLSVYWYQQSLDQGLQFLIQYYNGEERAKGNILERFSAQQFPDLHSELNLSSLELGDSALYFCASSGGGWNYGYTFGSGTRLTVV.

This clonotype was recorded many times. The chain carries TRBV20-1 and TRBJ2-6; D may be TRBD1 or TRBD2 (5 bases each). This CDR3 is 15 amino acids long. V dropped 1 base and J dropped 0 bases, with 7 bases sitting between them. Germline V gene sequence: CDR1 DFQATT, CDR2 SNEGSKA (reference sequence). Here the CDR3 DNA reads TGCAGTGCTAGAGGGGGGAGCTCTGGGGCCAACGTCCTGACTTTC. The encoded protein is CSARGGSSGANVLTF.

There are a few counts of this clonotype. The chain recombines TRBV2 with TRBJ2-5; 7 bases agree with TRBD2. Germline V gives CDR1 SNHLY, CDR2 FYNNEI. This CDR3 is built from 14 residues. Losses at the gene ends were 9 bases for V and 0 bases for J; bases not matched to a gene: 7. Written as DNA, the CDR3 is TGTGCCAGTTCCGCGGGGGTGTACCAAGAGACCCAGTACTTC. Its protein product is CASSAGVYQETQYF.

This clonotype has a handful of counts. The chain joins TRBV5-1 to TRBJ1-6, with TRBD1 matching 9 bases. Losses at the gene ends were 5 bases for V and 6 bases for J; bases not matched to a gene: 9. The germline V gene encodes CDR1 SGHRS and CDR2 YFSETQ. The CDR3 sequence is 16 residues long. CDR3 DNA: TGCGCCAGCAGACCGACCCCGGGACAGGGTAATTCACCCCTCCACTTT. Encoded protein: CASRPTPGQGNSPLHF. Complete variable domain (other parts from reference TRBV5-1 and TRBJ1-6): KAGVTQTPRYLIKTRGQQVTLSCSPISGHRSVSWYQQTPGQGLQFLFEYFSETQRNKGNFPGRFSGRQFSNSRSEMNVSTLELGDSALYLCASRPTPGQGNSPLHFGNGTRLTVT.

The chain has TRBV11-2 and TRBJ1-2, with TRBD1 matching 9 bases. The CDR3 covers 15 residues. Germline trimming cut 5 bases from V and 6 bases from J; bases unmatched to any gene: 10. Germline-derived CDR1 and CDR2 are SGHAT and FQNNGV. The CDR3 nucleotides are TGTGCCAGCAGCGGAGTGGGACAGGGATTAGATGGCTACACCTTC. It yields the protein CASSGVGQGLDGYTF. The complete variable domain, with remaining parts taken from reference TRBV11-2 and TRBJ1-2, reads EAGVAQSPRYKIIEKRQSVAFWCNPISGHATLYWYQQILGQGPKLLIQFQNNGVVDDSQLPKDRFSAERLKGVDSTLKIQPAKLEDSAVYLCASSGVGQGLDGYTFGSGTRLTVV.

This clonotype showed up many times. The chain is built from TRBV5-1 and TRBJ2-7; D is possibly TRBD2 (5 bases). CDR1 is SGHRS, CDR2 YFSETQ, per germline. With 4 bases removed from V and 3 bases from J, the gap between germline ends came to 8 bases. CDR3 length: 12 amino acids. The CDR3 is CASSREGYEQYF. The CDR3 region has the DNA TGCGCCAGCAGCCGAGAGGGCTACGAGCAGTACTTC.

This clonotype was detected a few times. The chain links TRBV27 to TRBJ2-1; D assignment may be TRBD1 or TRBD2 (5 bases each). CDR1 and CDR2 from the germline V gene are MNHEY and SMNVEV (reference sequence). V gave up 3 bases and J gave up 3 bases, with 12 bases separating them. This CDR3 spans 15 amino acids. The CDR3 DNA follows: TGTGCCAGCAGTTTCGTCGGGGCCCACTACAATGAGCAGTTCTTC. Amino acid sequence: CASSFVGAHYNEQFF.

This sequence joins TRBV4-2 and TRBJ2-1; 11 bases match TRBD2. The V gene end was trimmed by 4 bases and the J gene end by 4 bases; junction bases not matched to a gene: 9. The CDR3 is 17 amino acids. Germline-derived CDR1 and CDR2 are LGHNA and YNFKEQ. CDR3 coding DNA: TGTGCCAGCAGCCCGGGGGGTAGCGGGGGGGGATACAATGAGCAGTTCTTC. Its translation is CASSPGGSGGGYNEQFF.

V and J are TRBV6-1 and TRBJ2-3, with 7 bases aligning to TRBD1. This CDR3 spans 14 amino acids. Germline V gene lookup returns CDR1 MNHNS and CDR2 SASEGT. Germline trimming cut 6 bases from V and 3 bases from J; bases unmatched to any gene: 6. The CDR3 is CASRQGFETDTQYF. The CDR3 DNA follows: TGTGCCAGCAGACAGGGGTTCGAGACAGATACGCAGTATTTT.

The chain combines TRBV7-2 with TRBJ1-2; 7 bases map to TRBD1. Per germline, CDR1 SGHTA and CDR2 FQGNSA. With V trimmed by 5 bases and J by 0 bases, 6 bases remained unmatched. This CDR3 is 15 amino acids long. CDR3 region: CASSPTGAPNYGYTF. The DNA for the CDR3 is TGTGCCAGCAGCCCCACAGGGGCCCCTAACTATGGCTACACCTTC.

In this sample, this clonotype turned up a few times. The chain recombines TRBV3-1 with TRBJ2-5; the D is unclear. CDR1 and CDR2 (germline): LGHDT, YNNKEL (reference sequence). The CDR3 covers 14 residues. Trimming pared 4 bases from V and 5 bases from J, leaving 14 bases between. The CDR3 spells CASSPDVPRETQYF. CDR3 DNA: TGTGCCAGCAGCCCGGACGTCCCGAGGGAGACCCAGTACTTC.

The chain joins TRBV11-2 to TRBJ2-1; 10 bases match TRBD1. There are 16 residues in the CDR3. The V and J ends lost 0 bases and 9 bases, in that order; junction bases with no gene match: 8. Looked up from germline, CDR1 is SGHAT and CDR2 is FQNNGV. The CDR3 DNA reads TGTGCCAGCAGCTTAGATTGGACAGGGGGGGTTTCTGAGCAGTTCTTC. This encodes CASSLDWTGGVSEQFF.

V usage is TRBV24-1 and J usage is TRBJ2-7; 8 bases are a match to TRBD1. This CDR3 has 17 residues. Germline-derived CDR1 and CDR2 are KGHDR and SFDVKD. V lost 3 bases, J lost 7 bases, and 16 bases stayed unmatched. CDR3 sequence reads: CATSDDPTGAVINEQYF. CDR3 DNA: TGTGCCACCAGTGATGACCCGACAGGGGCGGTTATTAATGAGCAGTACTTC.

The chain combines TRBV5-1 with TRBJ2-1, with D uncertain. The ends were cut back, 7 bases at V and 0 bases at J, with 17 bases in the middle. The CDR3 extends over 16 amino acids. Looked up from germline, CDR1 is SGHRS and CDR2 is YFSETQ. This CDR3 is CASCFRHRSSYNEQFF. For the CDR3, the DNA is TGCGCCAGCTGTTTTCGGCACCGTAGCTCCTACAATGAGCAGTTCTTC.

The chain employs TRBV7-8 and TRBJ2-2; weak D call: TRBD1 (6 bases). This CDR3 is 16 amino acids long. Germline lookup yields CDR1 SGHVS and CDR2 FQNEAQ. The V gene lost 7 bases and the J gene lost 2 bases, with 17 bases spanning the gap. CDR3 sequence (DNA): TGTGCCAGCAAAACCGGACAGTTACTCAACACCGGGGAGCTGTTTTTT. Translating gives CASKTGQLLNTGELFF.